This T cell receptor (beta chain) comes out of a study of T cell changes during pregnancy in multiple sclerosis. TCRdb keeps only in-frame clones here, not all; method: immunoSEQ multiplex PCR. Of 50,000 to 75,000 clones listed, 93% are singletons. Germline V gene lookup returns CDR1 PRHDT and CDR2 FYEKMQ (reference sequence). This CDR3 has 15 amino acids. Trimming removed 5 bases from V and 0 bases from J, with 13 bases in between. This TCR came from a female donor with multiple sclerosis, enrolled in a pregnancy study. Sequencing used CD8+ T cells from peripheral blood mononuclear cells, obtained in the third trimester of pregnancy. The chain links TRBV13 to TRBJ2-5; D is uncertain. The CDR3 coding sequence is TGTGCCAGCAGCCCCGGGTCGGCGGACCAAGAGACCCAGTACTTC. Translated, it gives CASSPGSADQETQYF.